The T cell receptor (beta chain) under discussion was sequenced for a study of blood T cell repertoires in COVID-19. Study background: Whether acute or convalescent, the COVID-19 samples came from the United States, Italy and Spain. From T cells, B-cell-depleted T cells, or PBMCs came the material, which was cDNA or gDNA.

V trimming: 4 bases; J trimming: 4 bases; junction bases outside the gene matches: 3. This CDR3 has 16 amino acids. Germline CDR1 reads SGHRS; CDR2 reads YFSETQ. Original processing methods: The assay estimated nucleated cells by amplifying reference gene primers. Assay: immunoSEQ multiplex PCR; the TCRdb copy retains only in-frame clones and omits some. V, J and clone size are taken as reported in that table, and D and trimming were inferred from the DNA itself. The sample carries 90,000 to 110,000 clones, 81% recorded once. The chain has TRBV5-1 and TRBJ2-2, with TRBD2 identical over 14 bases. This receptor was identified in an older woman with acute or convalescent COVID-19. Sequencing was done on a sample of peripheral blood. The CDR3 protein is CASSRTSGRSTGELFF. CDR3 in DNA: TGCGCCAGCAGCCGGACTAGCGGGAGGTCCACCGGGGAGCTGTTTTTT.